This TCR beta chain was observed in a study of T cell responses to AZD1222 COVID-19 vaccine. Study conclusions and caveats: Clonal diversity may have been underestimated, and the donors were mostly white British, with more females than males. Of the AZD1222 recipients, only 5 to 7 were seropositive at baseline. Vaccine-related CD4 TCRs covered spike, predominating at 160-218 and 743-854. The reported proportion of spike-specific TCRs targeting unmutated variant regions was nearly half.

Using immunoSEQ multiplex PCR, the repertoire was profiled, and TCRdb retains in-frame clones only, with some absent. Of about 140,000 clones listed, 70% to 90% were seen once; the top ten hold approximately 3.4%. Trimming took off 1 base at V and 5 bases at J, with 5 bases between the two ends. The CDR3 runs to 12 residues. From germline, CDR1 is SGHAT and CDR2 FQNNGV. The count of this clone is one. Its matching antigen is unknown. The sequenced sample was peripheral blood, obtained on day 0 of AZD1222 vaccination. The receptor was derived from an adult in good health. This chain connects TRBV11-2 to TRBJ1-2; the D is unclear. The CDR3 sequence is CASSLGDYGYTF. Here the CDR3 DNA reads TGTGCCAGCAGCTTAGGGGATTATGGCTACACCTTC.